This T cell receptor (beta chain) was profiled in a study of T cell responses to AZD1222 COVID-19 vaccine. For the study at large: Investigators merged groups given second doses at roughly 4 or roughly 12 weeks.

Overall study results and limits: Targets within unmutated variant regions were reportedly found for nearly half of spike-specific TCRs.

The table came from immunoSEQ multiplex PCR; TCRdb's copy has only in-frame clones and leaves some out. The data contain about 170,000 clones, around 89% of them singletons. J was trimmed by 3 bases and V by 2 bases; bases with no gene match: 2. The CDR3 has 15 residues. Germline V gene data show CDR1 as MNHEY and CDR2 as SMNVEV (reference sequence). With respect to this clone: Its matching antigen is unknown.

The V call is TRBV27, the J call TRBJ1-1, with TRBD1 matching over 11 bases. This specimen consisted of peripheral blood, obtained on day 0 of AZD1222 vaccination. The receptor comes from an adult in good health. This CDR3 is CASSLGQGAYTEAFF. The CDR3 DNA follows: TGTGCCAGCAGTTTAGGACAGGGGGCGTACACTGAAGCTTTCTTT.